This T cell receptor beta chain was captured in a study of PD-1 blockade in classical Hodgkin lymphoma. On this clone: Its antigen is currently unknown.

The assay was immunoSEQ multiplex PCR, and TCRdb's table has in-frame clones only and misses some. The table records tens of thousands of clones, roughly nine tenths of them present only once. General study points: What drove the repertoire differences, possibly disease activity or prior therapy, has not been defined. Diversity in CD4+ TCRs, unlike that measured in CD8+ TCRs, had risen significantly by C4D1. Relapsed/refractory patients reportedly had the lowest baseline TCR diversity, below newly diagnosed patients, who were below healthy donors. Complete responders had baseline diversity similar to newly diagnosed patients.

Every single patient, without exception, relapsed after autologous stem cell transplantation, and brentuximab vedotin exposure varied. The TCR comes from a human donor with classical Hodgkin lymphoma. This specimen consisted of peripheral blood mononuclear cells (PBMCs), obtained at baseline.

CDR3: CASSLDAGSYEQYF. For the CDR3, the DNA is TGCGCCAGCAGCTTGGATGCAGGGTCCTACGAGCAGTACTTC. The chain joins TRBV5-1 to TRBJ2-7, with D perhaps matching TRBD1 (5 bases). The CDR3 length is 14 residues. Germline assignment: CDR1 SGHRS and CDR2 YFSETQ. V gave up 0 bases and J gave up 1 base, with 8 bases separating them.